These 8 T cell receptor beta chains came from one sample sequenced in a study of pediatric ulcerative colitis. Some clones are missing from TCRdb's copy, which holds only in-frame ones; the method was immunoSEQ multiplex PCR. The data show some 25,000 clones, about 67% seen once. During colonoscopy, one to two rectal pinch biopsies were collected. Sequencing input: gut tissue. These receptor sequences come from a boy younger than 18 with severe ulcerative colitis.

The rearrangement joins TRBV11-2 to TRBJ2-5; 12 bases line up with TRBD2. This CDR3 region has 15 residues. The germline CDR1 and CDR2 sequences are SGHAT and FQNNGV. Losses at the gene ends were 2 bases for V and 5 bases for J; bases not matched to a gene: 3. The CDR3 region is CASSLRLAGVETQYF. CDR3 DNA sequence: TGTGCCAGCAGCTTAAGACTAGCGGGAGTTGAGACCCAGTACTTC.

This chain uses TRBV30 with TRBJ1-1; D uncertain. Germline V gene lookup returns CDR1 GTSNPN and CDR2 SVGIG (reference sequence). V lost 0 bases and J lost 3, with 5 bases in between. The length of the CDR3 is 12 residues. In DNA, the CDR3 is TGTGCCTGGAGTGTACAAGACACTGAAGCTTTCTTT. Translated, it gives CAWSVQDTEAFF.

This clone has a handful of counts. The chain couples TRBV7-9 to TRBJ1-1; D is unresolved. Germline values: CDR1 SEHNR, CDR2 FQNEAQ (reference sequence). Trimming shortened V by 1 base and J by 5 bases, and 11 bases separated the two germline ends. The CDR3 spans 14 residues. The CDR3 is CASSLVGQSTEAFF. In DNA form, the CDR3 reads TGTGCCAGCAGCTTAGTCGGGCAGAGTACTGAAGCTTTCTTT.

The CDR3 region is CASSLAGDPTDTQYF. For the CDR3, the DNA is TGTGCCAGCAGCCTAGCGGGAGATCCCACAGATACGCAGTATTTT. The V call is TRBV6-4, the J call TRBJ2-3; 10 nucleotides line up with TRBD2. The germline V gene encodes CDR1 MRHNA and CDR2 SNTAGT. The CDR3 is 15 amino acids. J was trimmed by 2 bases and V by 6 bases; bases with no gene match: 5.

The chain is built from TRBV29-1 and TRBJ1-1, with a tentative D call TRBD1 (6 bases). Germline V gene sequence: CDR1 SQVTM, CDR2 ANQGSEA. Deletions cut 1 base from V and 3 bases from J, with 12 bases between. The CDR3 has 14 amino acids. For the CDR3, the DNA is TGCAGCGTTGAAGGGACAGATACTGACACTGAAGCTTTCTTT. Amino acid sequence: CSVEGTDTDTEAFF. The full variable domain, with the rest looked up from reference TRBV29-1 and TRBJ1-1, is SAVISQKPSRDICQRGTSLTIQCQVDSQVTMMFWYRQQPGQSLTLIATANQGSEATYESGFVIDKFPISRPNLTFSTLTVSNMSPEDSSIYLCSVEGTDTDTEAFFGQGTRLTVV.

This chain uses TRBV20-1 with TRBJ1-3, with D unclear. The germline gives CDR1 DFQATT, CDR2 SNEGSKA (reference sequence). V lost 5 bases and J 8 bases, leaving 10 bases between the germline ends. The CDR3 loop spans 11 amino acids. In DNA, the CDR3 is TGCAGTGCTTCGGGAGCGGACACCATATATTTT. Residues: CSASGADTIYF.

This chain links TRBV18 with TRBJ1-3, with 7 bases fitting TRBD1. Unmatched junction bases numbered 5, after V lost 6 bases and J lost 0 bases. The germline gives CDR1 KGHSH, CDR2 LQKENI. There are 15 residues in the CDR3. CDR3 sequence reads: CASSSDRNSGNTIYF. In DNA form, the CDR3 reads TGTGCCAGCTCTTCGGACAGGAACTCTGGAAACACCATATATTTT.

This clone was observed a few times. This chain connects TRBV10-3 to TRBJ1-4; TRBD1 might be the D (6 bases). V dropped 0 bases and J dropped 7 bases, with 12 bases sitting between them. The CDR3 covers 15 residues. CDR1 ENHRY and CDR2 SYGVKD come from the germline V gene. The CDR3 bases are TGTGCCATCAGTGAGTCGATGGGGGCGGTTGAAAAACTGTTTTTT. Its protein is CAISESMGAVEKLFF.